This TCR beta chain was identified in a study of PD-1 blockade in classical Hodgkin lymphoma. Study at large: Patients were given intravenous nivolumab, 3 mg/kg, every 2 weeks.

Following autologous stem cell transplantation, relapse occurred in every patient, and exposure to brentuximab vedotin varied. Magnetic negative selection purified CD4+ T cells from thawed PBMCs. Trimming cost V 6 bases and J 2 bases, with 17 bases left between them. This CDR3 comprises 17 residues. Germline-derived CDR1 and CDR2 are ENHRY and SYGVKD. TCRdb's copy holds only in-frame clones and misses some; the assay was immunoSEQ multiplex PCR. The table shows 1,900 or so clones, with about nine tenths occurring only once. The J gene is TRBJ2-6, the V gene TRBV10-3; D perhaps matches TRBD1 (6 bases). This receptor was obtained from a human donor with classical Hodgkin lymphoma. The material was CD4+ T cells from blood, obtained at baseline. The CDR3 DNA is TGTGCCATCAGCGGGGCCCTAAGGGGGACTGGGGCCAACGTCCTGACTTTC. It is translated as CAISGALRGTGANVLTF.